These 21 T cell receptor beta chains were all obtained from the same sample, sequenced in a study of blood T cell repertoires in COVID-19. The table came from immunoSEQ multiplex PCR; TCRdb's copy has only in-frame clones and leaves some out. The top ten clones hold 2.7% of a sample with tens of thousands of clones, around 90% of them seen once. Sequencing used peripheral blood. The receptors originated from a man aged 50 to 60 with COVID-19, enrolled during active disease.

The rearrangement links TRBV29-1 to TRBJ1-1; D is ambiguous. The V end lost 2 bases, the J end lost 4 bases, and 14 bases lay between the germline ends. The CDR3 spans 14 residues. CDR1 is SQVTM and CDR2 is ANQGSEA in the germline V gene. The CDR3 bases are TGCAGCGTTGAAAATTTAGAGGTGGGCACTGAAGCTTTCTTT. It translates to CSVENLEVGTEAFF.

The gene calls are TRBV9 and TRBJ1-1; D is ambiguous. This CDR3 is built from 13 residues. Trimming stripped 7 bases from V and 1 base from J, with 11 bases between. Germline values: CDR1 SGDLS, CDR2 YYNGEE. CDR3 amino acids: CASGNRQNTEAFF. CDR3 bases: TGTGCCAGCGGAAATAGACAGAACACTGAAGCTTTCTTT.

V and J are TRBV4-3 and TRBJ2-1; TRBD2 matches at 9 bases. V lost 0 bases and J lost 7; bases outside the gene matches: 7. This CDR3 is 16 amino acids long. Germline V gene data show CDR1 as LGHNA and CDR2 as YSLEER. CDR3 bases: TGCGCCAGCAGCCAAGAGGGCGGGGGGGCCTGGAATGAGCAGTTCTTC. Translating it yields CASSQEGGGAWNEQFF.

The gene calls are TRBV7-2 and TRBJ1-1, with D tentatively TRBD1 (6 bases). Germline V lookup: CDR1 SGHTA, CDR2 FQGNSA. The CDR3 runs to 15 residues. The V end lost 5 bases, the J end lost 4 bases, and 17 bases lay between the germline ends. The DNA of the CDR3 is TGTGCCAGCAGCGCCGCCCCACAGGGAAGCACTGAAGCTTTCTTT. Translation gives CASSAAPQGSTEAFF.

This chain uses TRBV6-5 with TRBJ1-5, with a tentative D call TRBD1 (6 bases). Germline values: CDR1 MNHEY, CDR2 SVGAGI. The CDR3 runs 14 residues. V gave up 2 bases and J gave up 2 bases, with 7 bases separating them. DNA of the CDR3: TGTGCCAGCAGTTACGCAGGGGGCAATCAGCCCCAGCATTTT. Translation: CASSYAGGNQPQHF.

This rearrangement joins TRBV5-1 to TRBJ1-5; 12 bases fit TRBD1. CDR1 is SGHRS and CDR2 is YFSETQ in the germline V gene. The CDR3 is made up of 16 amino acids. V lost 4 bases and J lost 5; bases outside the gene matches: 7. The CDR3 spells CASSPSGTGGHQPQHF. CDR3 nucleotide sequence: TGCGCCAGCAGCCCAAGCGGGACAGGGGGCCATCAGCCCCAGCATTTT.

V gene TRBV4-2 combines with J gene TRBJ2-2; D call uncertain. The CDR3 spans 15 residues. Trimming took 4 bases from V and 5 from J, leaving 14 bases between them. In germline, CDR1 is LGHNA, CDR2 YNFKEQ. This CDR3 is CASSRGSKATGELFF. CDR3 in DNA: TGTGCCAGCAGCCGCGGCAGCAAAGCGACCGGGGAGCTGTTTTTT.

The chain couples TRBV25-1 to TRBJ1-5, with TRBD1 as a possible D gene (5 bases). The CDR3 contains 14 residues. Germline assignment: CDR1 MGHDK and CDR2 SYGVNS. V was clipped by 4 bases and J by 4 bases, with 11 bases between them. The CDR3 DNA sequence: TGTGCCAGCAGTGCTCAGGGTCCTAATCAGCCCCAGCATTTT. Protein: CASSAQGPNQPQHF.

The chain has TRBV11-2 and TRBJ1-6; no clear D. Germline V CDR1 and CDR2: SGHAT, FQNNGV. V dropped 2 bases and J dropped 10 bases, with 9 bases sitting between them. The CDR3 is 13 amino acids. CDR3 bases: TGTGCCAGCAGCTTATCGACACAGTCACCCCTCCACTTT. This codes for CASSLSTQSPLHF.

This rearrangement joins TRBV3-1 (or the pseudogene TRBV3-2) to TRBJ1-6; tentatively, D is TRBD1 (6 bases). There are 15 residues in the CDR3. Germline CDR1 is LGHDT and CDR2 is YNNKEL (reference sequence). With 4 bases removed from V and 7 bases from J, the gap between germline ends came to 14 bases. CDR3 sequence (DNA): TGTGCCAGCAGCCGTCGACAGGCCCAAAATTCACCCCTCCACTTT. Translating gives CASSRRQAQNSPLHF.

This clone was detected once. V is TRBV19 and J is TRBJ1-3; D unresolved. The CDR3 is 15 amino acids. V dropped 3 bases and J dropped 0 bases, with 9 bases sitting between them. Germline CDR1 reads LNHDA; CDR2 reads SQIVND (reference sequence). CDR3 sequence (DNA): TGTGCCAGTAGTATTATCGGAGGCTCTGGAAACACCATATATTTT. Encoded protein: CASSIIGGSGNTIYF.

This clone was detected only once. V and J are TRBV7-6 and TRBJ2-1; 10 bases map to TRBD1. CDR3 length: 15 amino acids. With V trimmed by 5 bases and J by 7 bases, 8 bases remained unmatched. The germline CDR1 and CDR2 sequences are SGHVS and FNYEAQ. CDR3 protein: CASSPRGQGINEQFF. CDR3 coding DNA: TGTGCCAGCAGCCCTCGGGGACAGGGGATAAATGAGCAGTTCTTC.

V is TRBV4-1 and J is TRBJ2-7; maybe TRBD2 (5 bases). Trimming removed 0 bases at V and 3 bases at J, with 15 bases between. CDR1 and CDR2 (germline): MGHRA, YSYEKL. The CDR3 totals 16 residues. CDR3 DNA sequence: TGCGCCAGCAGCCAAGAGTGGGTCCCGGGGAACTACGAGCAGTACTTC. Translation gives CASSQEWVPGNYEQYF.

V gene TRBV10-2 combines with J gene TRBJ1-2; D gene uncertain. Trimming pared 3 bases from V and 0 bases from J, leaving 8 bases between. The CDR3 is 14 residues long. Per germline, CDR1 WSHSY and CDR2 SAAADI. The CDR3 here is CASSDVGSNYGYTF. For the CDR3, the DNA is TGCGCCAGCAGTGACGTGGGCTCTAACTATGGCTACACCTTC.

This rearrangement joins TRBV7-2 to TRBJ1-4, with D maybe TRBD1 (6 bases). V dropped 0 bases and J dropped 4 bases, with 12 bases sitting between them. Germline-derived CDR1 and CDR2 are SGHTA and FQGNSA. The CDR3 has 16 residues. CDR3 protein: CASSLAERTVNEKLFF. The CDR3 DNA reads as TGTGCCAGCAGCTTAGCGGAAAGGACAGTTAATGAAAAACTGTTTTTT.

V is TRBV3-1 (or the pseudogene TRBV3-2) and J is TRBJ1-1, with 8 positions matching TRBD1. The junction had 8 bases not matched to a gene; V was cut back by 3 bases and J by 14 bases. Germline V CDR1 and CDR2: LGHDT, YNNKEL (reference sequence). The CDR3 totals 12 residues. In DNA form, the CDR3 reads TGTGCCAGCAGCCAGACCCGGGACAGGTGCTTCTTT. This gives the protein CASSQTRDRCFF.

This chain links TRBV15 with TRBJ1-1; D is undetermined. Germline CDR1 LNHNV, CDR2 YYDKDF (reference sequence). The CDR3 runs to 14 residues. Trimming removed 2 bases from V and 1 base from J, with 8 bases in between. Here the CDR3 DNA reads TGTGCCACCAGCAGAACGCGGGCGAACACTGAAGCTTTCTTT. The encoded protein is CATSRTRANTEAFF.

The V call is TRBV4-3, the J call TRBJ1-2; D is perhaps TRBD1 (5 bases). Germline V gene sequence: CDR1 LGHNA, CDR2 YSLEER. V was shortened by 0 bases and J by 3 bases, with 11 bases between the two germline ends. This CDR3 comprises 15 residues. CDR3 sequence: CASSQDRGLHYGYTF. In DNA, the CDR3 is TGCGCCAGCAGCCAAGATAGGGGCCTCCACTATGGCTACACCTTC.

This clone was seen just once. The V gene is TRBV5-4, the J gene TRBJ2-7, with 7 bases identical to TRBD2. Trimming at V came to 0 bases and at J to 5 bases, leaving 11 bases not matched to a gene. Germline-derived CDR1 and CDR2 are SGHNT and YYREEE (reference sequence). The CDR3 is 16 amino acids. The CDR3 nucleotides are TGTGCCAGCAGCTTGGCCGGTTGGGGGGGTAAAGACGAGCAGTACTTC. Translated, it gives CASSLAGWGGKDEQYF.

This clone appeared a single time. The CDR3 bases are TGTGCCAGCAGCTTGGGTACCGTGACAGGGGGCGTGAATGAAAAACTGTTTTTT. It codes for CASSLGTVTGGVNEKLFF. The chain couples TRBV5-8 to TRBJ1-4, with 10 bases matching TRBD1. V lost 0 bases and J lost 5; bases outside the gene matches: 10. CDR3 length equals 18 residues. Germline V CDR1 and CDR2: SGHTS, YDEGEE.

This chain joins TRBV27 and TRBJ1-3, with D tentatively TRBD1 (6 bases). The V gene lost 4 bases and the J gene lost 0 bases, with 19 bases spanning the gap. This CDR3 region has 18 residues. Germline V gene data show CDR1 as MNHEY and CDR2 as SMNVEV (reference sequence). In DNA, the CDR3 is TGTGCCAGCAGTTCAAGGGGCCAGGGGTCCCTCTCTGGAAACACCATATATTTT. It specifies CASSSRGQGSLSGNTIYF.